Shown below are 30 T cell receptor beta chains from a single sample sequenced in a study of blood T cell repertoires in COVID-19. TCRdb's table, derived via immunoSEQ multiplex PCR, lists solely in-frame clones and lacks some. The sample consists of some 200,000 clones, about nine tenths of them appearing once. The sample taken for sequencing was peripheral blood. These receptor sequences come from a man older than 75 with acute or convalescent COVID-19.

V gene TRBV6-5 combines with J gene TRBJ2-7; 7 bases map to TRBD2. There are 15 residues in the CDR3. Unmatched junction bases numbered 8, after V lost 3 bases and J lost 3 bases. Germline CDR1 and CDR2: MNHEY and SVGAGI. The CDR3 region has the DNA TGTGCCAGCAGTTATGGTCTAGCGGAAAACTACGAGCAGTACGTC. It codes for CASSYGLAENYEQYV.

V is TRBV18 and J is TRBJ2-7; 8 bases are a match to TRBD1. Germline CDR1 and CDR2: KGHSH and LQKENI. The length of the CDR3 is 17 residues. Losses at the gene ends were 1 base for V and 6 bases for J; bases not matched to a gene: 14. CDR3 in amino acids: CASSPRQGADQRREQYF. The CDR3 bases are TGTGCCAGCTCACCACGGCAGGGGGCCGACCAGCGGCGCGAGCAGTACTTC.

The chain is built from TRBV18 and TRBJ1-5; D not resolved. This CDR3 spans 14 amino acids. Trimming left V 1 base short and J 7 bases short, with 11 bases between. In germline, CDR1 is KGHSH, CDR2 LQKENI. Here the CDR3 reads CASSPQGGEQPQHF. DNA for the CDR3: TGTGCCAGCTCACCACAGGGAGGCGAGCAGCCCCAGCATTTT.

This clone appeared a single time. V gene TRBV2 combines with J gene TRBJ2-3, with no clear D. The CDR3 sequence is 11 residues long. The V and J ends lost 6 bases and 2 bases respectively, with 3 bases between them. CDR1 is SNHLY, CDR2 FYNNEI, per germline. In DNA form, the CDR3 reads TGTGCCAGCAGCCTCACAGATACGCAGTATTTT. Its translation: CASSLTDTQYF.

This sequence joins TRBV18 and TRBJ2-5; TRBD1 matches 9 bases. Germline-derived CDR1 and CDR2 are KGHSH and LQKENI. This CDR3 is built from 14 residues. Trimming took 4 bases from V and 4 from J; bases not matched to a gene: 4. CDR3 region: CASSRQGVAETQYF. As DNA, the CDR3 is TGTGCCAGCTCACGACAGGGGGTAGCAGAGACCCAGTACTTC.

The rearrangement joins TRBV6-6 to TRBJ1-1; 8 bases fit TRBD1. V shed 6 bases and J 1 base; nucleotides not matched to a gene: 4. The V gene's germline CDR1 is MNHNY and CDR2 SVGAGI (reference sequence). This CDR3 is built from 14 residues. The DNA of the CDR3 is TGTGCCAGCAGCCCCGGGACAGGGAACACTGAAGCTTTCTTT. Amino acids: CASSPGTGNTEAFF.

This chain uses TRBV2 with TRBJ2-3; 9 nucleotides agree with TRBD2. Germline CDR1 and CDR2: SNHLY and FYNNEI. The CDR3 consists of 16 residues. V dropped 6 bases and J dropped 2; count of bases not matched to a gene: 9. The DNA for the CDR3 is TGTGCCAGCAGCGACCGGACTAGCGCGTTCACAGATACGCAGTATTTT. Translating it yields CASSDRTSAFTDTQYF.

The chain has TRBV3-1 (or the pseudogene TRBV3-2) and TRBJ2-7; 8 bases are shared with TRBD2. The CDR3 totals 14 residues. V was pared by 4 bases and J by 6 bases, with 8 bases of the junction left unmatched. CDR1 is LGHDT, CDR2 YNNKEL, per germline (reference sequence). The CDR3: CASSRAGVISEQYF. The CDR3 DNA reads as TGTGCCAGCAGCCGAGCGGGAGTGATCTCCGAGCAGTACTTC.

V and J are TRBV19 and TRBJ2-7, with 15 bases aligning to TRBD2. CDR3 length: 18 residues. V was clipped by 6 bases and J by 1 base; unmatched bases: 10. Germline V gives CDR1 LNHDA, CDR2 SQIVND (reference sequence). The CDR3 DNA reads TGTGCCAGTAGACCGGGACTAGCGGGAGGAGGGGCTTCCTACGAGCAGTACGTC. Residues: CASRPGLAGGGASYEQYV.

The V call is TRBV28, the J call TRBJ2-7; tentative D call: TRBD1 (6 bases). Germline lookup yields CDR1 MDHEN and CDR2 SYDVKM. V was pared by 8 bases and J by 0 bases, with 14 bases between. This CDR3 spans 14 amino acids. CDR3 region: CASLEAGVSYEQYF. CDR3 sequence (DNA): TGTGCCAGCTTAGAGGCAGGGGTCTCCTACGAGCAGTACTTC.

V usage is TRBV11-2 and J usage is TRBJ2-4; D possibly corresponds to TRBD1 (5 bases). V was cut by 6 bases and J by 7 bases, with 10 bases left in between. The CDR3 runs 12 residues. CDR1 and CDR2 from the germline V gene are SGHAT and FQNNGV. CDR3 in DNA: TGTGCCAGCAGTCCCCAGGGTAACATTCAGTACTTC. Its protein product is CASSPQGNIQYF.

The chain combines TRBV7-9 with TRBJ2-1, with D maybe TRBD1 (6 bases). Per the germline V gene, CDR1 is SEHNR and CDR2 is FQNEAQ (reference sequence). This CDR3 has 17 amino acids. V was shortened by 5 bases and J by 3 bases, with 20 bases between the two germline ends. CDR3 DNA sequence: TGTGCCAGCAGCGCGCAGCGACAGGCAGGAGACTACAATGAGCAGTTCTTC. Translating it yields CASSAQRQAGDYNEQFF.

J is TRBJ1-2 and V is TRBV19; 9 bases agree with TRBD1. CDR3 length equals 14 residues. After removal of 7 bases from V and 2 bases from J, the junction contained 5 bases not matched to a gene. Germline-derived CDR1 and CDR2 are LNHDA and SQIVND (reference sequence). DNA of the CDR3: TGTGCCAGTACCTACAGGGGGCCGAACTATGGCTACACCTTC. This codes for CASTYRGPNYGYTF. Full variable domain (rest looked up from reference TRBV19 and TRBJ1-2): DGGITQSPKYLFRKEGQNVTLSCEQNLNHDAMYWYRQDPGQGLRLIYYSQIVNDFQKGDIAEGYSVSREKKESFPLTVTSAQKNPTAFYLCASTYRGPNYGYTFGSGTRLTVV.

This sequence joins TRBV15 and TRBJ1-2; 9 nucleotides match TRBD1. This CDR3 spans 14 amino acids. The germline CDR1 and CDR2 sequences are LNHNV and YYDKDF (reference sequence). V lost 4 bases to trimming and J lost 8 bases; unmatched junction nucleotides: 8. The CDR3 loop is CATSTDRGFGGYTF. DNA of the CDR3: TGTGCCACCAGCACGGACAGGGGTTTTGGGGGCTACACCTTC.

The rearrangement joins TRBV21-1 to TRBJ1-6; the D segment call TRBD1 is taken from the table without a DNA check. TRBV21-1 is shown as a pseudogene. The CDR3 totals 15 residues. The DNA of the CDR3 is TGTGCCAGCAGACGGGGACAGGGGAGAAATTCACCCCTCCACTTT. As protein: CASRRGQGRNSPLHF.

This clone was counted only a few times. This rearrangement joins TRBV14 to TRBJ1-3; TRBD1 aligns across 9 bases. The V gene end was trimmed by 5 bases and the J gene end by 9 bases; junction bases not matched to a gene: 5. This CDR3 comprises 13 residues. Germline loops: CDR1 SGHDN, CDR2 FVKESK. CDR3 amino acids: CASSVYRGPTIYF. DNA of the CDR3: TGTGCCAGCAGCGTGTACAGGGGGCCCACCATATATTTT.

This chain links TRBV21-1 with TRBJ1-5; the table's D call, TRBD1, has no DNA check behind it. TRBV21-1 is labeled a pseudogene. CDR3 size: 14 residues. The CDR3 protein is CASSSGQGTQPQHF. CDR3 in DNA: TGTGCCAGCAGCTCCGGACAGGGGACTCAGCCCCAGCATTTT.

The V call is TRBV7-9, the J call TRBJ2-1; TRBD2 matches at 9 bases. V shed 5 bases and J 9 bases; nucleotides not matched to a gene: 2. Germline values: CDR1 SEHNR, CDR2 FQNEAQ (reference sequence). The CDR3 consists of 12 residues. The CDR3 protein is CASSPSGVEQFF. CDR3 bases: TGTGCCAGCAGCCCTAGCGGGGTTGAGCAGTTCTTC.

This rearrangement joins TRBV7-9 to TRBJ1-2; D remains unclear. This CDR3 spans 14 amino acids. Germline CDR1 and CDR2: SEHNR and FQNEAQ (reference sequence). Trimming pared 2 bases from V and 8 bases from J, leaving 15 bases between. The CDR3 sequence is CASSLITGFGGYTF. CDR3 coding DNA: TGTGCCAGCAGCTTAATTACCGGGTTTGGCGGCTACACCTTC.

The chain carries TRBV9 and TRBJ1-3; 10 bases are a match to TRBD1. Trimming took 3 bases from V and 5 from J; bases not matched to a gene: 8. The CDR3 extends over 16 amino acids. From germline, CDR1 is SGDLS and CDR2 YYNGEE. The CDR3 nucleotides read TGTGCCAGCAGCGCCGCCGGGACAGGGGCCCGAAACACCATATATTTT. Protein product: CASSAAGTGARNTIYF.

Concerning this clone itself: Distinct nucleotide sequences in the sample also encode this CDR3. The V call is TRBV5-4, the J call TRBJ2-5; 13 positions match TRBD2. There are 16 residues in the CDR3. The germline CDR1 and CDR2 sequences are SGHNT and YYREEE (reference sequence). The junction had 6 bases not matched to a gene; V was cut back by 3 bases and J by 4 bases. CDR3 nucleotide sequence: TGTGCCAGCAGCTCCGGACTAGCGGGAGTATTAGAGACCCAGTACTTC. This encodes CASSSGLAGVLETQYF.

This clone was found once. The V and J genes are TRBV19 and TRBJ1-2; 9 nucleotides agree with TRBD1. CDR3 length: 14 residues. Germline CDR1 is LNHDA and CDR2 is SQIVND (reference sequence). Losses at the gene ends were 3 bases for V and 7 bases for J; bases not matched to a gene: 6. In DNA form, the CDR3 reads TGTGCCAGTAGTATTCGGGCGACAGGGGGTGGCTACACCTTC. Amino acid sequence: CASSIRATGGGYTF.

The chain links TRBV2 to TRBJ1-5; D is uncertain. The CDR3 is made up of 13 amino acids. The V gene's germline CDR1 is SNHLY and CDR2 FYNNEI. V lost 4 bases, J lost 9 bases, and 13 bases lay in between. The CDR3 coding sequence is TGTGCCAGCAGTGGAGAATCGTTAACGCCCCAGCATTTT. Residues: CASSGESLTPQHF.

The chain recombines TRBV5-1 with TRBJ2-1, with TRBD2 identical over 9 bases. The CDR3 is 15 residues long. The germline V gene has CDR1 SGHRS and CDR2 YFSETQ. V lost 0 bases to trimming and J lost 7 bases; unmatched junction nucleotides: 5. CDR3 in amino acids: CASSLESGRRNEQFF. As DNA, the CDR3 is TGCGCCAGCAGCTTGGAGAGCGGGAGGCGGAATGAGCAGTTCTTC.

The chain combines TRBV6-5 with TRBJ1-1; 7 bases agree with TRBD1. Germline V CDR1 and CDR2: MNHEY, SVGAGI. The CDR3 runs to 14 residues. V gave up 0 bases and J gave up 5 bases; unmatched junction bases: 3. CDR3 nucleotides: TGTGCCAGCAGTTACTCGACAGGGAATACTGAAGCTTTCTTT. Amino acid sequence: CASSYSTGNTEAFF.

The chain couples TRBV7-9 to TRBJ2-1, with TRBD2 matching over 8 bases. The CDR3 loop spans 14 amino acids. From germline, CDR1 is SEHNR and CDR2 FQNEAQ (reference sequence). After removal of 5 bases from V and 9 bases from J, the junction contained 9 bases not matched to a gene. The DNA of the CDR3 is TGTGCCAGCAGCAGGACCGGGACTAGTGTTGAGCAGTTCTTC. Translating it yields CASSRTGTSVEQFF.

The table lists this clone with a count of one. The genes are TRBV7-3 and TRBJ2-5; 8 nucleotides agree with TRBD1. CDR1 and CDR2 from the germline V gene are SGHTA and FQGTGA. This CDR3 is built from 14 residues. V was clipped by 5 bases and J by 5 bases; unmatched bases: 7. The CDR3 DNA reads TGTGCCAGCAGCACGACAGGGGTTACGGAGACCCAGTACTTC. Its translation is CASSTTGVTETQYF. Variable domain in full (rest from reference TRBV7-3 and TRBJ2-5): GAGVSQTPSNKVTEKGKYVELRCDPISGHTALYWYRQSLGQGPEFLIYFQGTGAADDSGLPNDRFFAVRPEGSVSTLKIQRTERGDSAVYLCASSTTGVTETQYFGPGTRLLVL.

This clone has just a few counts. V and J are TRBV5-4 and TRBJ2-7; 8 bases fit TRBD2. The CDR3 is made up of 15 amino acids. V trimming: 0 bases; J trimming: 3 bases; junction bases outside the gene matches: 5. The germline CDR1 and CDR2 sequences are SGHNT and YYREEE (reference sequence). In DNA form, the CDR3 reads TGTGCCAGCAGCTTGGATCTAGCGGGCTACTACGAGCAGTACTTC. Encoded protein: CASSLDLAGYYEQYF.

V usage is TRBV5-8 and J usage is TRBJ2-1; no clear D. The germline V and J ends were trimmed by 2 bases and 11 bases, with 14 bases remaining between them. CDR1 and CDR2 (germline): SGHTS, YDEGEE. The CDR3 totals 13 residues. CDR3 DNA: TGTGCCAGCAGCTTAGGCTTGGCGGCTAAGCAGTTCTTC. This translates into CASSLGLAAKQFF.

DNA for the CDR3: TGTGCCAGCAGATGCCGGGACTTTCCGGCCAATGAGCAGTTCTTC. This encodes CASRCRDFPANEQFF. The chain is built from TRBV21-1 and TRBJ2-1; TRBD2, the table's D call, lacks a check against the DNA. TRBV21-1 is deemed a pseudogene. The CDR3 covers 15 residues.